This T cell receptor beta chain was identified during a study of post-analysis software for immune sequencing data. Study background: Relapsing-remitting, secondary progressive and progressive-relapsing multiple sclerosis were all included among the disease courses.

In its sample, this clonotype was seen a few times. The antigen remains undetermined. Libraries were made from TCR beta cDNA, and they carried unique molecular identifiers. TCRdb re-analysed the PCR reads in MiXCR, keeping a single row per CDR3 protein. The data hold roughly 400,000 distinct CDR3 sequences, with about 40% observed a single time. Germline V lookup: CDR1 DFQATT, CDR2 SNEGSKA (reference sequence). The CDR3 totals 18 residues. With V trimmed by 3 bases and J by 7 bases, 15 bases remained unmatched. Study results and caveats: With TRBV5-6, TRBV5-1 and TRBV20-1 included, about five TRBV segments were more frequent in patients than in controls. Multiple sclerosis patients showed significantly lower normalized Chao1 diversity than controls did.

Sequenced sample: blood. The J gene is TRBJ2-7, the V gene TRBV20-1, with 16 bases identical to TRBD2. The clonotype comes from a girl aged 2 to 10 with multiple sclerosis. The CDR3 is CSASTSGTSGRALGEQYF. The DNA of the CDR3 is TGCAGTGCTAGCACTTCCGGGACTAGCGGGAGGGCCCTCGGAGAGCAGTACTTC.